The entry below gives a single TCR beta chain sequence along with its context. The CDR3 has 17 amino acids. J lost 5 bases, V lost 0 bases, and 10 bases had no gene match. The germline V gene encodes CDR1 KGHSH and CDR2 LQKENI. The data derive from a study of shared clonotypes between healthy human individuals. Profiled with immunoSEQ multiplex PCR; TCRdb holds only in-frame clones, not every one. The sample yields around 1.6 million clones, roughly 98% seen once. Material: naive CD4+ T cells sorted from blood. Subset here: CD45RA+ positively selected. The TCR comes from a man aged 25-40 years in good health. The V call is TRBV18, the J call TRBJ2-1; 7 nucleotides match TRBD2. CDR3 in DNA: TGTGCCAGCTCACCACCGAGAGGACTGGCGGGAGACAATGAGCAGTTCTTC. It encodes CASSPPRGLAGDNEQFF.